This T cell receptor beta chain was sequenced for a study of breast tumors, draining lymph nodes, adjacent tissues (dated by TCRdb to 2016 to 2017). About the investigation overall: In breast cancer patients, the study compared the TCR beta repertoires of tumor, adjacent nontumor tissue and axillary lymph nodes. In human breast cancer, the study set out to assess how tumor, surrounding tissue and draining lymph node repertoires relate to one another and whether T cells might be exchanged between them.

Trimming leaves V shorter by 0 bases and J shorter by 9 bases, with the junction holding 10 bases beyond the gene matches. The CDR3 region is 14 residues in length, termini included. The sequence is cut down to CDR3 DNA, 42 bases in frame from base 1. Per the germline V gene (reference sequence), DFQATT is the CDR1 and SNEGSKA is the CDR2. Reads for this sample came from an Illumina HiSeq 2000. Multiplex PCR amplification was used to generate the TCR beta chain libraries. High-throughput sequencing was used to analyze the amplified TCR beta chain products. TCRdb reworked the public reads: Q25 trimming with fastp, MiXCR clone assembly, productive beta chains retained. A single entry per CDR3 protein holds the most common genes and DNA from its merged rows. A total of about 270,000 distinct CDR3 sequences appear in this sample, more than 30% of them only once. The ten largest clones take up around 1% of the sample.

Broad study findings and their caveats: The conclusion that tumor T cells originate in lymph nodes was presented as consistent with a hypothesis rather than as directly demonstrated. The similarity between tumor and nontumor tissue repertoires was significantly greater in luminal-like breast cancer than in basal-like breast cancer. Tumor T-cell repertoires showed less diversity than lymph node repertoires and more diversity than nontumor tissue repertoires, and tumor T-cell repertoires showed preferential V and J gene usage. The data were considered consistent with most tumor T cells being derived from the lymph node and subsequently expanding within tumor tissue.

The axillary draining lymph nodes of breast cancer patients were the source of the lymph node samples. Details on this clonotype: The antigen it binds to is not known. This likely comes from a read error, as the CDR3 has no conserved phenylalanine or tryptophan at its end.

The sequence was obtained from a female donor with breast cancer. Some clones in this sample may be carry-over from other donors' samples. The rearranged chain carries TRBV20-1 and TRBJ2-7; 8 of the junction bases match TRBD2. Source material: axillary lymph node tissue. The CDR3 reads CSAREMSGRASQYS. The DNA reads TGCAGTGCTAGAGAGATGAGCGGGAGAGCTTCGCAGTACTCC.